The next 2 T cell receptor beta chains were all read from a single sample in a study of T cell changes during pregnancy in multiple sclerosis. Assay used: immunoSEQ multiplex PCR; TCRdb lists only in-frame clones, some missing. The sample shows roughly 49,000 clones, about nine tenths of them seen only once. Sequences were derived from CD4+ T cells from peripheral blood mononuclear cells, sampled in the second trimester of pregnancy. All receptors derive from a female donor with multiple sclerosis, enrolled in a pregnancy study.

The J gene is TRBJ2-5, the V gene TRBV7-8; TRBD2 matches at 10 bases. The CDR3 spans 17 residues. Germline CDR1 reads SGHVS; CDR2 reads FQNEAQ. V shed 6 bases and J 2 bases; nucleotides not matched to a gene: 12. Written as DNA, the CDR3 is TGTGCCAGCAGAACGAGTTTTCTAGCGGGGGAGCAAGAGACCCAGTACTTC. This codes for CASRTSFLAGEQETQYF. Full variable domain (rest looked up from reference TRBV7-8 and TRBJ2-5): GAGVSQSPRYKVAKRGQDVALRCDPISGHVSLFWYQQALGQGPEFLTYFQNEAQLDKSGLPSDRFFAERPEGSVSTLKIQRTQQEDSAVYLCASRTSFLAGEQETQYFGPGTRLLVL.

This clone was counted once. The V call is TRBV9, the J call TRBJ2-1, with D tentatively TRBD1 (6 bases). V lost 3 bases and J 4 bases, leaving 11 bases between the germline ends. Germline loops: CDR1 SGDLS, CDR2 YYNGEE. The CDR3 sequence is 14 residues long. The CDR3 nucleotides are TGTGCCAGCAGCGACCGGGACAAATACAATGAGCAGTTCTTC. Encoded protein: CASSDRDKYNEQFF.